This T cell receptor (beta chain) was recorded in a study of cytomegalovirus exposure and HLA in healthy donors. Points from the study as a whole: It was reportedly the case that the classifier diagnosed cytomegalovirus status with high specificity and sensitivity. The investigators catalogued about 170 TCR beta chains as cytomegalovirus-associated. Usually a TCR sequence was rare, but some public TCRs were found in many donors.

The CDR3 spans 14 residues. From germline, CDR1 is SGDLS and CDR2 YYNGEE. Trimming left V 1 base short and J 7 bases short, with 11 bases between. These donors were members of the approximately 110-subject validation cohort, a group separate from the approximately 670-subject first cohort. Profiled with immunoSEQ multiplex PCR; TCRdb holds only in-frame clones, not every one. This sample has about 160,000 clones; around 88% occur once, and the top ten carry about 2.3%. This clone has more than one count but fewer than ten. Its specificity is not known. Sequenced: PBMCs. The gene calls are TRBV9 and TRBJ2-2, with D possibly TRBD2 on 5 matching bases. The source is a young woman in good health and CMV-seronegative. The CDR3 sequence: CASSVTRGNGELFF. The DNA of the CDR3 is TGTGCCAGCAGCGTAACGAGAGGGAACGGGGAGCTGTTTTTT. Full variable domain (remainder filled in from reference TRBV9 and TRBJ2-2): DSGVTQTPKHLITATGQRVTLRCSPRSGDLSVYWYQQSLDQGLQFLIQYYNGEERAKGNILERFSAQQFPDLHSELNLSSLELGDSALYFCASSVTRGNGELFFGEGSRLTVL.